This is a list of T cell receptor beta chains from one sample in a study of T-cell memory formation after mild COVID-19. TCRdb re-called the 5' RACE reads with MiXCR, one entry per CDR3 protein. The data contain 410,000 or so distinct CDR3 sequences, 20% to 25% of them singletons. The sequencing sample was made of PBMCs or a T cell subset sorted from them (not recorded which). These receptors all stem from an adult woman who had mild COVID-19 (a few samples of this study predate the infection). Cell type and time point are not known. Both conserved end residues are part of each CDR3. The order of the fields is D gene, V gene, J gene, clone size, CDR3 DNA, CDR3 protein. D genes are given only for firm matches. Expanded clones are given a class, and other clones once, few, many or no size at all.

TRBD1	TRBV12-3/TRBV12-4	TRBJ2-3	few	TGTGCCAGCAGGGGACAGGGTGGTACAGATACGCAGTATTTT	CASRGQGGTDTQYF
TRBD2	TRBV9	TRBJ2-1	NA	TGTGCCAGCAGCGGGGGACTAGCGGGAGCTCCCTCCTACAATGAGCAGTTCTTC	CASSGGLAGAPSYNEQFF
NA	TRBV5-1	TRBJ2-7	many	TGCGCCAGCAGCTTAAAGGACGAGCAGTACTTC	CASSLKDEQYF
TRBD2	TRBV24-1	TRBJ2-1	many	TGTGCCACCAAACTAGCGGGGGGGAATGAGCAGTTCTTC	CATKLAGGNEQFF
TRBD1	TRBV3-1	TRBJ1-1	NA	TGTGCCAGCAGTATGACGGGACAGGGATTGAACACTGAAGCTTTCTTT	CASSMTGQGLNTEAFF
TRBD1	TRBV5-5	TRBJ2-2	NA	TGTGCCAGCAGCTTGATGACAGGGGGGAACACCGGGGAGCTGTTTTTT	CASSLMTGGNTGELFF
NA	TRBV7-6	TRBJ2-3	NA	TGTGCCAGCAGCTTAGCGATAGGGGATACGCAGTATTTT	CASSLAIGDTQYF
TRBD2	TRBV12-3/TRBV12-4	TRBJ2-3	few	TGTGCCAGCGCCCCCGGGACTAGCGAAACAGATACGCAGTATTTT	CASAPGTSETDTQYF
NA	TRBV4-1	TRBJ2-3	NA	TGCGCCAGCAGCCAAGATATACGCACAGATACGCAGTATTTT	CASSQDIRTDTQYF
TRBD2	TRBV20-1	TRBJ2-1	NA	TGCAGTGCTAGACTAGCGGGAGCCGTAGACAATGAGCAGTTCTTC	CSARLAGAVDNEQFF
TRBD1	TRBV6-5	TRBJ1-2	NA	TGTGCCAGCAGTCAAGACAGGGCATTTGGCTACACCTTC	CASSQDRAFGYTF
NA	TRBV20-1	TRBJ2-7	few	TGCAGTGCTAGAAATCCAGAAACTTCCTACGAGCAGTACTTC	CSARNPETSYEQYF
NA	TRBV20-1	TRBJ1-4	NA	TGCAGTGCTAGATCCGGGGGCGGTGAAAAACTGTTTTTT	CSARSGGGEKLFF
NA	TRBV7-9	TRBJ2-3	NA	TGTGCCAGCAGCCCGATAGCTAGGGCAGATACGCAGTATTTT	CASSPIARADTQYF
NA	TRBV20-1	TRBJ1-6	NA	TGCAGTGCTAGAGATACGGGGCAAAGGGGGAATTCACCCCTCCACTTT	CSARDTGQRGNSPLHF
NA	TRBV12-3/TRBV12-4	TRBJ2-2	few	TGTGCCAGCAGTTCTAGACCCGGGGAGCTGTTTTTT	CASSSRPGELFF
NA	TRBV7-9	TRBJ1-5	few	TGTGCCAGCAGCTTAGGTCCCCCGACAGTGAGCAATCAGCCCCAGCATTTT	CASSLGPPTVSNQPQHF
TRBD1	TRBV6-2/TRBV6-3	TRBJ2-7	once	TGTGCCAGCAGTACCTCCTGGACAGGCTACGAGCAGTACTTC	CASSTSWTGYEQYF
TRBD2	TRBV7-9	TRBJ2-1	few	TGTGCCAGCAGCTTTAGCGGGAGCAATGAGCAGTTCTTC	CASSFSGSNEQFF
NA	TRBV3-1	TRBJ2-5	once	TGTGCCAGCAGCCAAGACGTGGCAGGCCCGAGGGAGACCCAGTACTTC	CASSQDVAGPRETQYF
TRBD2	TRBV19	TRBJ2-1	NA	TGTGCCAGTAGTTCTTTAGCGGGGGGGCTGGATGAGCAGTTCTTC	CASSSLAGGLDEQFF
TRBD2	TRBV29-1	TRBJ2-3	NA	TGCAGCGTCGCGGGTGGCGGGAGTTCGGTAGATACGCAGTATTTT	CSVAGGGSSVDTQYF
NA	TRBV5-1	TRBJ2-5	NA	TGCGCCAGCTTTGTGAACAGTGGGGAGACCCAGTACTTC	CASFVNSGETQYF
TRBD2	TRBV3-1	TRBJ2-3	NA	TGTGCCAGCAGAAAACGGGGGGTTCTCACAGATACGCAGTATTTT	CASRKRGVLTDTQYF
NA	TRBV5-1	TRBJ1-4	NA	TGCGCCAGCAGCTTGGGCCAGGGCAAGGAAAAACTGTTTTTT	CASSLGQGKEKLFF
TRBD1	TRBV29-1	TRBJ2-3	few	TGCAGCGTTGAGAGGACAGGGGGCACAGATACGCAGTATTTT	CSVERTGGTDTQYF
NA	TRBV30	TRBJ2-7	NA	TGTGCCTGGAGTCCGGACTCAGGGGGGGAGCAGTACTTC	CAWSPDSGGEQYF
TRBD1	TRBV5-1	TRBJ1-2	NA	TGCGCCAGCAGGAAAGAGACAGGGGCCTATGGCTACACCTTC	CASRKETGAYGYTF
TRBD2	TRBV5-1	TRBJ2-7	NA	TGCGCCAGCAGAGCGGGATGGGGGGAGCAGTACTTC	CASRAGWGEQYF
TRBD1	TRBV7-2	TRBJ1-6	NA	TGTGCCAGCAGCTTAGGAGAGGGACAGCCTAAAACATCACCCCTCCACTTT	CASSLGEGQPKTSPLHF
NA	TRBV7-6	TRBJ2-7	NA	TGTGCCAGCAGCCCCGTTGGGGGCGGCTCCTACGAGCAGTACTTC	CASSPVGGGSYEQYF
NA	TRBV24-1	TRBJ2-1	NA	TGTGCCACCAGTGATTTGAACAATGAGCAGTTCTTC	CATSDLNNEQFF
NA	TRBV11-2	TRBJ2-5	NA	TGTGCCAGCAGCATCCCTCAGGGTCAGGAGACCCAGTACTTC	CASSIPQGQETQYF
NA	TRBV5-1	TRBJ1-3	NA	TGCGCCAGCGCGATATCGGGGGGGAACACCATATATTTT	CASAISGGNTIYF
NA	TRBV27	TRBJ1-5	few	TGTGCCAGCAGTTTAAGATTTGCGGATCAGCCCCAGCATTTT	CASSLRFADQPQHF
NA	TRBV9	TRBJ2-5	few	TGTGCCAGCAGCGTAGATGGGGGGATCCAAGAGACCCAGTACTTC	CASSVDGGIQETQYF
NA	TRBV6-6	TRBJ1-6	few	TGTGCCAGCCGAGGACATTCCGATTCACCCCTCCACTTT	CASRGHSDSPLHF
TRBD1	TRBV28	TRBJ1-2	NA	TGTGCCAGCAGTCCGGGACAGGCAACACCGATTGGCTACACCTTC	CASSPGQATPIGYTF
TRBD2	TRBV4-2	TRBJ2-7	NA	TGTGCCAGCAGCCAGAATGGACTAGCGGGGGCCCACGAGCAGTACTTC	CASSQNGLAGAHEQYF
TRBD1	TRBV20-1	TRBJ2-7	NA	TGCAGTGCTCCACGACAGGGAAGATCCTACGAGCAGTACTTC	CSAPRQGRSYEQYF
NA	TRBV12-3/TRBV12-4	TRBJ1-5	NA	TGTGCCAGCAGTTCCAGCGCCGGATATTATAGCAATCAGCCCCAGCATTTT	CASSSSAGYYSNQPQHF
NA	TRBV24-1	TRBJ2-7	few	TGTGCCACCAGTGACGGGGCCGTTTCCTACGAGCAGTACTTC	CATSDGAVSYEQYF
NA	TRBV29-1	TRBJ1-6	NA	TGCAGCGTTGCGGAACGAATCGGGGGAGGTTCACCCCTCCACTTT	CSVAERIGGGSPLHF